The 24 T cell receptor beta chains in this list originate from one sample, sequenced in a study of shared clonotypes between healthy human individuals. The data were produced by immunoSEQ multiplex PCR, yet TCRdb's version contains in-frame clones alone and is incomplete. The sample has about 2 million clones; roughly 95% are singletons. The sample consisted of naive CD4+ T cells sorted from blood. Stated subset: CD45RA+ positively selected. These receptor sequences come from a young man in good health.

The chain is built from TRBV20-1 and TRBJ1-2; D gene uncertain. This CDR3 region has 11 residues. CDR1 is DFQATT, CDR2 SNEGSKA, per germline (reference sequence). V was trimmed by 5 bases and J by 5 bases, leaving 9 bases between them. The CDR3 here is CSARQLYGYTF. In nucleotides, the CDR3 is TGCAGTGCTCGGCAGCTTTATGGCTACACCTTC.

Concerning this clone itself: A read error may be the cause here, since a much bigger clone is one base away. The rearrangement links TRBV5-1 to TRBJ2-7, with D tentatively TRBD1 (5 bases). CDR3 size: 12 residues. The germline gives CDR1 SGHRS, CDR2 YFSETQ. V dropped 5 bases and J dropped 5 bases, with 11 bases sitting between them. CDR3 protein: CASRLTVDEQYF. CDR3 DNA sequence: TGCGCCAGCAGATTGACAGTGGACGAGCAGTACTTC.

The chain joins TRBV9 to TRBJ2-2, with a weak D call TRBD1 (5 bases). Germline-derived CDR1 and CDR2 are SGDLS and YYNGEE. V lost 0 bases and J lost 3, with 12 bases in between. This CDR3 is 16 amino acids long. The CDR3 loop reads CASSVASKGYTGELFF. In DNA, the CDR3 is TGTGCCAGCAGCGTAGCTTCTAAGGGGTACACCGGGGAGCTGTTTTTT.

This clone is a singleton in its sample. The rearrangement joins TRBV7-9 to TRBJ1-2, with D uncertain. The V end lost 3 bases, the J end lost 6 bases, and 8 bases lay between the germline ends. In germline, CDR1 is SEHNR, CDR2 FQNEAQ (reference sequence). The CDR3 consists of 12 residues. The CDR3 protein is CASSLIGHGYTF. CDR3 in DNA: TGTGCCAGCAGCTTGATAGGGCATGGCTACACCTTC.

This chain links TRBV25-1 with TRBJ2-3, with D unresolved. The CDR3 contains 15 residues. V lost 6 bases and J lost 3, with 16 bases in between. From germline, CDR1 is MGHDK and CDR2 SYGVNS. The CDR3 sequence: CASSDPYLGTDTQYF. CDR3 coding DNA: TGTGCCAGCAGCGACCCCTATCTTGGAACAGATACGCAGTATTTT.

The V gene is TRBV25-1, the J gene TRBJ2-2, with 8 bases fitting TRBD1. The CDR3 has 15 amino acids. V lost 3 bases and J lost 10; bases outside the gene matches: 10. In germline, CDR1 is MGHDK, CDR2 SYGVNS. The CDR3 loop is CASSETWTGNKELFF. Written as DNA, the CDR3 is TGTGCCAGCAGTGAGACTTGGACAGGGAATAAGGAGCTGTTTTTT.

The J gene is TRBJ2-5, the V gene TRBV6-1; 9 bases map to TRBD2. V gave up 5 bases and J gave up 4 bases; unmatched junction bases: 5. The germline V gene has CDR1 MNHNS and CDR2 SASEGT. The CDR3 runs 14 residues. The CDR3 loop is CASSTGLARETQYF. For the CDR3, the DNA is TGTGCCAGCAGTACGGGACTAGCCCGAGAGACCCAGTACTTC.

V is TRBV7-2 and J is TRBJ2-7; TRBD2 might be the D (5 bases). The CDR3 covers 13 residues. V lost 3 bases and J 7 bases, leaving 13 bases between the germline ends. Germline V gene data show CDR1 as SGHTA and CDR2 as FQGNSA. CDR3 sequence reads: CASSFGLPGEQYF. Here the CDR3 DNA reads TGTGCCAGCAGCTTTGGGCTGCCGGGAGAGCAGTACTTC.

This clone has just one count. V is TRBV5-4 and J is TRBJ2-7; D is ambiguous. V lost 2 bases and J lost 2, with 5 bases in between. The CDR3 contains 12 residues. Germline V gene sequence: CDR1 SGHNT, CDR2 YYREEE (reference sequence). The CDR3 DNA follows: TGTGCCAGCAGCTTTAATCCCTACGAGCAGTACTTC. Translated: CASSFNPYEQYF.

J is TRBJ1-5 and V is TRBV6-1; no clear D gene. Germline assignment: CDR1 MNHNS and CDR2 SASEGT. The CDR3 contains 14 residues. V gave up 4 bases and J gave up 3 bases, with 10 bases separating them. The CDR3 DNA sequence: TGTGCCAGCAGTGTGGTGGTTTTCAATCAGCCCCAGCATTTT. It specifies CASSVVVFNQPQHF.

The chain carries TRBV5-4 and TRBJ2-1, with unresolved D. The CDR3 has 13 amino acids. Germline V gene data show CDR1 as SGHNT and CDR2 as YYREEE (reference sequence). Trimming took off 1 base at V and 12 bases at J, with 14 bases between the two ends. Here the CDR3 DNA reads TGTGCCAGCAGCTTGCCCGACTTGTTGGTGCAGTTCTTC. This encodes CASSLPDLLVQFF.

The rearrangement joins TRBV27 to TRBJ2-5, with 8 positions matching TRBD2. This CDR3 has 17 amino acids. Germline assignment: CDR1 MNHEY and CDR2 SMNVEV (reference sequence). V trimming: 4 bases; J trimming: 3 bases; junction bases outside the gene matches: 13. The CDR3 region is CASSSVITPAGEETQYF. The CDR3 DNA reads TGTGCCAGCAGTTCGGTTATCACGCCAGCGGGGGAAGAGACCCAGTACTTC.

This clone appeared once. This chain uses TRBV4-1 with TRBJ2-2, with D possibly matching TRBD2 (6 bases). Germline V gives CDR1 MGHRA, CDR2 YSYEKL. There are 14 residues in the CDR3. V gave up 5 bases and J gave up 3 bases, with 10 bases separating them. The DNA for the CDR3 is TGCGCCAGCAGCTACCGGGGGTACACCGGGGAGCTGTTTTTT. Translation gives CASSYRGYTGELFF.

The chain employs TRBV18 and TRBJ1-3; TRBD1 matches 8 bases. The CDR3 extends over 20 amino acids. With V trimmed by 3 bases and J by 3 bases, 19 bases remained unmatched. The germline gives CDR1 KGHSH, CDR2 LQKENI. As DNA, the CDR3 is TGTGCCAGCTCACCTAGCTCCCTTTTAGGGACAGGCAGCCGTGGAAACACCATATATTTT. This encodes CASSPSSLLGTGSRGNTIYF.

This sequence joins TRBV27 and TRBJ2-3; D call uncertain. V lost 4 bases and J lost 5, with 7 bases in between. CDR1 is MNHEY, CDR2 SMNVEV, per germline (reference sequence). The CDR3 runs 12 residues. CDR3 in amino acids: CASSSFGDTQYF. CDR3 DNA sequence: TGTGCCAGCAGTTCATTTGGAGATACGCAGTATTTT.

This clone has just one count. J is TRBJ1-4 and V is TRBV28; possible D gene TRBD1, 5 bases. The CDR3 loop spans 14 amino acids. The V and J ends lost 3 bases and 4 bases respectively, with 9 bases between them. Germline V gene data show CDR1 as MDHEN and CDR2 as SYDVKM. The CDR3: CASSFDSLNEKLFF. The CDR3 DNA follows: TGTGCCAGCAGTTTCGACAGCCTTAATGAAAAACTGTTTTTT.

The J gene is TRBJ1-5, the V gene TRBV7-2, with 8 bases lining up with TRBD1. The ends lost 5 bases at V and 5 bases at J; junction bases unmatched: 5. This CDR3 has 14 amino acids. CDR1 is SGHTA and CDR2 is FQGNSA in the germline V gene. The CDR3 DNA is TGTGCCAGCAGCCCCAGGACAGGGCATCAGCCCCAGCATTTT. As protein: CASSPRTGHQPQHF.

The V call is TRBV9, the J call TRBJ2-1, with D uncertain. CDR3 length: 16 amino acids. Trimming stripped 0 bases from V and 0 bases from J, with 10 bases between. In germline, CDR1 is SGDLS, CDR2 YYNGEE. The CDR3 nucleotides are TGTGCCAGCAGCGTAGCCTCAGCACGCTCCTACAATGAGCAGTTCTTC. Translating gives CASSVASARSYNEQFF.

The CDR3 region has the DNA TGCGCCAGCAGCTTGGATGGGCCGAACGAGCAGTACTTC. Its translation is CASSLDGPNEQYF. V is TRBV5-1 and J is TRBJ2-7; D gene ambiguous. V was clipped by 0 bases and J by 5 bases, with 9 bases between them. CDR1 is SGHRS and CDR2 is YFSETQ in the germline V gene. There are 13 residues in the CDR3. The whole variable domain, remainder taken from reference TRBV5-1 and TRBJ2-7, is KAGVTQTPRYLIKTRGQQVTLSCSPISGHRSVSWYQQTPGQGLQFLFEYFSETQRNKGNFPGRFSGRQFSNSRSEMNVSTLELGDSALYLCASSLDGPNEQYFGPGTRLTVT.

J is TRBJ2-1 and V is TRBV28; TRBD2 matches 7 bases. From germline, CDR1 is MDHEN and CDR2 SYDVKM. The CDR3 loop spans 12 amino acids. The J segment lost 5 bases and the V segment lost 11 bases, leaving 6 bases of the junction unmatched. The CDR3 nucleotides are TGTGCCTCCGGGACTACTCACAATGAGCAGTTCTTC. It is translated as CASGTTHNEQFF.

CDR3 sequence: CASSLALRDWSSYEQYF. In nucleotides, the CDR3 is TGTGCCAGCAGCTTGGCCCTAAGGGACTGGAGCTCCTACGAGCAGTACTTC. The gene calls are TRBV5-8 and TRBJ2-7; D perhaps matches TRBD2 (6 bases). Per germline, CDR1 SGHTS and CDR2 YDEGEE. V dropped 0 bases and J dropped 0 bases, with 16 bases sitting between them. This CDR3 comprises 17 residues.

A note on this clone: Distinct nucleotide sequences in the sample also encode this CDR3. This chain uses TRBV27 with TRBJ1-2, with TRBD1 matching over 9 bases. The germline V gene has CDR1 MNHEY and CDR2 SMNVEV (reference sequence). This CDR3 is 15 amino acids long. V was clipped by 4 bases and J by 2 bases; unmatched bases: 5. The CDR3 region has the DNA TGTGCCAGCAGTTCACCGGGACAGGGAAACTATGGCTACACCTTC. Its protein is CASSSPGQGNYGYTF.

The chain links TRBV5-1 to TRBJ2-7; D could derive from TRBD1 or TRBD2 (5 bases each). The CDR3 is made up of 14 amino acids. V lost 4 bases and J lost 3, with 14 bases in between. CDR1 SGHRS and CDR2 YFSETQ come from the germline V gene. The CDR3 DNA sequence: TGCGCCAGCAGCGACACCGGGGCCAACTACGAGCAGTACTTC. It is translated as CASSDTGANYEQYF.

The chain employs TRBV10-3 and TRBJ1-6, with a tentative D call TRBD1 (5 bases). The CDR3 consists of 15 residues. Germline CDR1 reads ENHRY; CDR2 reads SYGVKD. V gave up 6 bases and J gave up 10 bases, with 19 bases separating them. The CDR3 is CAISSTGERGSPLHF. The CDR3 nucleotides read TGTGCCATCAGCTCCACGGGGGAGCGGGGATCACCCCTCCACTTT.